A few counts support the clone carrying this T cell receptor beta chain. This entry is derived from a study of blood T cell repertoires in COVID-19. Study-wide background: Spain, Italy and the United States supplied samples that represented acute and convalescent COVID-19. Sample material is recorded as cDNA or gDNA derived from T cells, B-cell-depleted T cells, or PBMCs.

In the source study's methods: For nucleated cells, counts were estimated from reference gene primer amplification. Clones were read by immunoSEQ multiplex PCR, and TCRdb kept only the in-frame ones, dropping some. V and J calls and clone size are those listed in that table; D and trimming were worked out from the DNA. Of about 34,000 clones detected, around nine tenths appear once; the ten largest clones hold around two fifths. This CDR3 region has 14 residues. V dropped 4 bases and J dropped 1; count of bases not matched to a gene: 3. Germline CDR1 SGHNT, CDR2 YYREEE (reference sequence). The chain combines TRBV5-4 with TRBJ2-7; 9 bases line up with TRBD2. The TCR was taken from a man aged 60 to 69 with active or convalescent COVID-19. The sequenced material came from peripheral blood. The CDR3 DNA reads as TGTGCCAGCAGCCCGGGACTAGCTTCCTACGAGCAGTACTTC. Protein: CASSPGLASYEQYF.